The T cell receptor beta chain described here comes from a study of Tregs in tolerant kidney transplant recipients. Related graft donors supplied nonmyeloablative bone marrow transplants, and mixed chimerism was transient. Produced via immunoSEQ multiplex PCR; TCRdb's table is partial and in-frame only. In total, the table holds around 30,000 clones. The receptor comes from a human patient who received a combined kidney and bone marrow transplant. These T cells may partly come from the graft donor. The specimen was CD4+ T cells from blood (PBMCs), collected 24 months after the transplant.

The sequenced CDR3 bases are TGTGCCAGCAGTAACGACAGGGCGGGCAATCAGCCC. The encoded protein is CASSNDRAGNQP. The full CDR3 reads CASSNDRAGNQPQHF. The chain employs TRBV2 and TRBJ1-5, with TRBD1 matching over 7 bases. The read terminates 3 residues before the CDR3 end, so the remaining end is supplied by the germline J gene. The CDR3 runs 15 residues. Germline loops: CDR1 SNHLY, CDR2 FYNNEI. V lost 5 bases, J lost 2 bases, and 6 bases stayed unmatched.